These 29 T cell receptor beta chains were sequenced from one sample in a study of tumor and adjacent non-tumor tissue in lung cancer. A modified ARM-PCR protocol with three rounds of nested PCR amplified TCRbeta. TCRdb analysed the multiplex PCR reads with MiXCR anew, one entry per CDR3 protein. The sample has 70,000 to 90,000 distinct CDR3 sequences, over 75% seen once. No cell sorting was done before RNA was extracted from the tissue. The sequenced sample consisted of lung tumor tissue. The receptor source for this set is a woman aged 45-60 years with non-small cell lung cancer.

The rearrangement joins TRBV7-9 to TRBJ1-4; D gene ambiguous. This CDR3 region has 13 residues. Trimming pared 6 bases from V and 6 bases from J, leaving 11 bases between. From germline, CDR1 is SEHNR and CDR2 FQNEAQ (reference sequence). CDR3 DNA: TGTGCCAGCAGGGATATCCGGGATGAAAAACTGTTTTTT. Its protein product is CASRDIRDEKLFF.

Worth noting for this clonotype: This CDR3 is missing its conserved last phenylalanine or tryptophan, likely due to a read error. The DNA is left out, because the CDR3 cannot be placed on it with certainty; the CDR3 is given as TCRdb lists it. This rearrangement joins TRBV12-3 or TRBV12-4 to TRBJ1-5. The CDR3 is 14 residues long, ends included. CDR3 loop: CASSLREDNQPRHL.

This clonotype was recorded once. A read error may account for a junction end that differs from germline. V and J are TRBV6-5 and TRBJ1-2, with no clear D. Germline CDR1 reads MNHEY; CDR2 reads SVGAGI. The CDR3 is 14 amino acids. This CDR3 reads CASSGPAWGYGCTF. CDR3 sequence (DNA): TGTGCCAGCAGCGGGCCAGCGTGGGGTTATGGCTGCACCTTC.

As to this clonotype: At one end the junction does not follow the germline gene, possibly because of a read error. The genes are TRBV6-5 and TRBJ1-6; D is unresolved. Germline V gene data show CDR1 as MNHEY and CDR2 as SVGAGI. The CDR3 is made up of 16 amino acids. The CDR3 nucleotides read TGTGCCAGCAGTCCCCTCTTGAACGGCAATAATTCACCACTCCACTTT. This translates into CASSPLLNGNNSPLHF.

A note on this clonotype: Compared with germline, one end of the junction differs, possibly owing to a read error. This sequence joins TRBV11-2 and TRBJ2-5; TRBD1 agrees at 8 bases. The CDR3 consists of 15 residues. CDR1 is SGHAT and CDR2 is FQNNGV in the germline V gene. The chain's CDR3 is CASCSSGAGGETQYF. CDR3 nucleotides: TGTGCCAGCTGCTCGTCCGGGGCAGGGGGCGAGACCCAATACTTC.

A note on this clonotype: Germline and junction disagree at one end, which may indicate a read error. The chain couples TRBV11-2 to TRBJ2-7; no reliable D call. Germline V gives CDR1 SGHAT, CDR2 FQNNGV. The CDR3 extends over 15 amino acids. The CDR3 loop is CASSLTWRSSYEQYF. Written as DNA, the CDR3 is TGTGCCAGCAGTTTAACGTGGCGGAGCTCCTATGAGCAGTACTTC.

With regard to this clonotype: An end of the junction does not agree with germline; a read error may underlie this. The rearrangement uses TRBV11-2 and TRBJ2-3; no definite D call. The germline gives CDR1 SGHAT, CDR2 FQNNGV. The length of the CDR3 is 13 residues. The CDR3 sequence is CAITLDRADTLYF. The CDR3 DNA follows: TGTGCCATCACCTTAGATCGGGCAGATACGCTGTATTTT.

Concerning this clonotype: This could be a read error, since a much larger clone is one nucleotide away. The V call is TRBV5-1, the J call TRBJ1-4; D gene ambiguous. The germline CDR1 and CDR2 sequences are SGHRS and YFSETQ. There are 12 residues in the CDR3. The CDR3 is CASSLTNEKQFF. The CDR3 region has the DNA TGCGCCAGCAGCTTGACTAATGAAAAACAGTTTTTT.

This clonotype occurred once. The chain joins TRBV14 to TRBJ2-1, with 7 bases identical to TRBD2. The CDR3 consists of 17 residues. V lost 4 bases and J lost 0; bases outside the gene matches: 9. Germline CDR1 is SGHDN and CDR2 is FVKESK. CDR3 amino acids: CASSRPPGRSSYNEQFF. DNA for the CDR3: TGTGCCAGCAGCCGTCCTCCCGGGAGGAGCTCCTACAATGAGCAGTTCTTC.

Concerning this clonotype itself: As the CDR3 is not closed by the conserved phenylalanine or tryptophan, this likely results from a read error. The chain combines TRBV20-1 with TRBJ2-1; the match to TRBD2 covers 7 bases. The CDR3 runs 18 residues. CDR1 and CDR2 from the germline V gene are DFQATT and SNEGSKA (reference sequence). The CDR3 sequence: CSAPIPLAALSAYNDQFI. The CDR3 coding sequence is TGCAGTGCCCCGATTCCCCTAGCGGCTCTCTCCGCCTACAATGACCAGTTCATC.

This sequence joins TRBV29-1 and TRBJ2-3; TRBD2 matches at 8 bases. Germline V gives CDR1 SQVTM, CDR2 ANQGSEA. The V and J ends lost 3 bases and 5 bases, in that order; junction bases with no gene match: 16. The CDR3 consists of 17 residues. The CDR3 region is CSVEGFAGGLIIDTQYF. The CDR3 bases are TGCAGCGTTGAGGGGTTTGCGGGAGGCTTGATCATAGATACGCAGTATTTT.

The DNA of the CDR3 is TGTGCCAGCAGCTTTGACAGTGTCGATAATGAGCAGTTCTTC. Protein: CASSFDSVDNEQFF. V is TRBV11-2 and J is TRBJ2-1; tentative D call: TRBD1 (5 bases). CDR3 size: 14 residues. Germline V gene data show CDR1 as SGHAT and CDR2 as FQNNGV. Trimming removed 3 bases from V and 7 bases from J, with 13 bases in between.

Remarks on this clonotype: One junction end disagrees with the germline gene, perhaps due to a read error. V gene TRBV6-5 combines with J gene TRBJ2-7, with 10 bases aligning to TRBD2. This CDR3 is built from 13 residues. CDR1 and CDR2 (germline): MNHEY, SVGAGI. CDR3 bases: TGTGCCAGCAATCAGACTAGCGGGTACGAACAGTACTTC. This gives the protein CASNQTSGYEQYF.

Remarks on this clonotype: A much more abundant neighbour one base away suggests this may be a read error. The chain uses TRBV20-1 and TRBJ2-3; the D call may be TRBD1 or TRBD2 (5 bases each). This CDR3 region has 14 residues. In germline, CDR1 is DFQATT, CDR2 SNEGSKA (reference sequence). DNA for the CDR3: TGCAGTGCTCCCGACCCCCGGGGCACAGATACGCAGTTTTTT. As protein: CSAPDPRGTDTQFF.

On this clonotype: This sequence may be a read error, since a much larger clone differs from it by one base. J is TRBJ2-3 and V is TRBV25-1, with D perhaps matching TRBD2 (6 bases). Germline V gene lookup returns CDR1 MGHDK and CDR2 SYGVNS. The CDR3 has 13 amino acids. DNA of the CDR3: TGTGCCAGCAGTGATTCGGGAGAGGATACGCCGTATTTT. Residues: CASSDSGEDTPYF.

The chain joins TRBV11-1 to TRBJ2-7; 7 bases fit TRBD1. The CDR3 is 15 amino acids. The germline V gene has CDR1 SGHAT and CDR2 FQDESV (reference sequence). V was pared by 5 bases and J by 1 base, with 8 bases of the junction left unmatched. The CDR3 region has the DNA TGTGCCAGCAGCCGGACAGGAGAGGCATCCTACGAGCAGTACTTC. It yields the protein CASSRTGEASYEQYF.

Turning to this clonotype: Germline and junction disagree at one end, which may indicate a read error. The J gene is TRBJ2-1, the V gene TRBV12-3 or TRBV12-4; D possibly matches TRBD1 or TRBD2 (5 bases each). The CDR3 covers 12 residues. CDR3 residues: CTSTRGVYEQFF. As DNA, the CDR3 is TGTACCAGTACCAGAGGGGTGTATGAGCAGTTCTTC.

This clonotype occurred many times. At one end, the junction sequence differs from germline, possibly due to a read error. The V gene is TRBV28, the J gene TRBJ2-7, with D possibly called TRBD1 or TRBD2 (5 bases each). Per the germline V gene, CDR1 is MDHEN and CDR2 is SYDVKM. This CDR3 has 12 residues. The CDR3 bases are TGTGCCAGCAGTCCCCCCCGGGGCCCCCTCCACTTC. Its protein product is CASSPPRGPLHF.

Notes on this clonotype: Germline is not matched at one junction end, which may reflect a read error. The V gene is TRBV11-2, the J gene TRBJ2-2, with a tentative D call TRBD1 (5 bases). The germline gives CDR1 SGHAT, CDR2 FQNNGV. CDR3 length equals 14 residues. CDR3 in amino acids: CASGLGKDTEELFF. The CDR3 region has the DNA TGTGCCAGCGGTCTTGGTAAGGACACCGAGGAGCTGTTTTTT.

The chain carries TRBV10-1 and TRBJ2-7; no reliable D call. The CDR3 contains 13 residues. Germline-derived CDR1 and CDR2 are WNHNN and SYGVQD (reference sequence). V lost 4 bases and J lost 11, with 18 bases in between. CDR3 in amino acids: CASSAAGSYQEYF. CDR3 in DNA: TGCGCCAGCAGTGCCGCAGGATCTTACCAGGAGTACTTC.

The J gene is TRBJ1-4, the V gene TRBV11-2; TRBD1 agrees at 7 bases. Germline loops: CDR1 SGHAT, CDR2 FQNNGV. The CDR3 contains 15 residues. The CDR3 here is CISSYGQATNEKLFF. CDR3 coding DNA: TGTATCAGCAGCTACGGACAGGCAACTAATGAAAAACTGTTTTTT.

Of note for this clonotype: A junction end diverges from the germline sequence, so it may reflect a read error. The chain is built from TRBV5-6 and TRBJ2-3, with TRBD2 matching 7 bases. Germline CDR1 is SGHDT and CDR2 is YYEEEE. The CDR3 has 13 residues. This CDR3 reads CACSLGGVDMQYF. CDR3 DNA sequence: TGTGCCTGCAGCTTGGGAGGGGTAGATATGCAGTATTTT.

Comments on this clonotype: Given the absence of the conserved phenylalanine or tryptophan at the CDR3 end, a read error is likely. This chain links TRBV12-3 or TRBV12-4 with TRBJ2-2; D is undetermined. The CDR3 sequence is 11 residues long. Written as DNA, the CDR3 is TGTACCAGCAGTTTACCCGGGGAGCTGTTTTAT. As protein: CTSSLPGELFY.

The chain has TRBV4-1 and TRBJ1-6; D is ambiguous. The CDR3 runs to 17 residues. Germline-derived CDR1 and CDR2 are MGHRA and YSYEKL. Trimming removed 1 base at V and 8 bases at J, with 18 bases between. The CDR3 region is CASSQVVERELDSPLHF. In DNA form, the CDR3 reads TGCGCCAGCAGCCAAGTAGTGGAGAGGGAGCTGGATTCACCCCTCCACTTT.

Of note for this clonotype: This clone may be a read error of a much larger clone one base away. V gene TRBV7-2 combines with J gene TRBJ2-7; tentatively, D is TRBD2 (5 bases). This CDR3 has 15 amino acids. CDR1 and CDR2 from the germline V gene are SGHTA and FQGNSA. The CDR3 DNA reads as TGTGCCAGCAACTTAGCGACTCAAAGCTCCTACGAGCAGTACTTC. This translates into CASNLATQSSYEQYF.

Regarding this clonotype: The junction differs from germline at one of its ends, possibly a read error. This chain connects TRBV29-1 to TRBJ2-7, with 10 bases lining up with TRBD2. From germline, CDR1 is SQVTM and CDR2 ANQGSEA. The CDR3 extends over 17 amino acids. The CDR3 DNA follows: TGCGGCGTTCGCCTAGCGGGAGCGGGGAGGGGCTCCTACGAGCAGTCCTTC. It is translated as CGVRLAGAGRGSYEQSF.

Of note for this clonotype: Since a much larger clone is just one base distant, this may be a read error. This chain joins TRBV7-8 and TRBJ1-5; 8 bases are a match to TRBD1. Germline CDR1 reads SGHVS; CDR2 reads FQNEAQ. The CDR3 consists of 15 residues. V was pared by 3 bases and J by 7 bases, with 8 bases of the junction left unmatched. Here the CDR3 reads CASSFNQGARQPQHF. The CDR3 DNA sequence: TGTGCCAGCAGCTTCAACCAGGGGGCGAGACAGCCCCAGCATTTT.

On this clonotype itself: Mismatch with germline at one junction end may stem from a read error. The V and J genes are TRBV6-5 and TRBJ2-3; D unclear. This CDR3 region has 14 residues. CDR1 MNHEY and CDR2 SVGAGI come from the germline V gene. The CDR3 loop reads CASSYSRMPGTQYF. The CDR3 DNA reads as TGTGCCAGCAGTTACTCGAGAATGCCAGGTACGCAGTACTTT.

On this clonotype: Possible read error: a much larger clone is one base away. The chain is built from TRBV28 and TRBJ2-7; 7 nucleotides match TRBD1. This CDR3 contains 16 residues. Per germline, CDR1 MDHEN and CDR2 SYDVKM. The CDR3 sequence is CANSTRQGKRSYEQYF. CDR3 sequence (DNA): TGTGCCAACAGTACCAGACAGGGTAAACGGTCCTACGAGCAGTACTTC.